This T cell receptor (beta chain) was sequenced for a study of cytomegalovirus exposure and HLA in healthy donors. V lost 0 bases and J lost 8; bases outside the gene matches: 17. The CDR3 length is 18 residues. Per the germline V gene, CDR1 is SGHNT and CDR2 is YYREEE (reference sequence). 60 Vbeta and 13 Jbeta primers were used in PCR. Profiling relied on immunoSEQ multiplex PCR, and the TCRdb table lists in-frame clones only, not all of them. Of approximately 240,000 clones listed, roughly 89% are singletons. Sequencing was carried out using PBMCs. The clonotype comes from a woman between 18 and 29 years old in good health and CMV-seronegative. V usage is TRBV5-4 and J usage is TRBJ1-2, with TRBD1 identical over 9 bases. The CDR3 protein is CASSLGGATGGRREGYTF. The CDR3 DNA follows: TGTGCCAGCAGCTTGGGGGGCGCCACAGGGGGCAGGAGGGAGGGCTACACCTTC.